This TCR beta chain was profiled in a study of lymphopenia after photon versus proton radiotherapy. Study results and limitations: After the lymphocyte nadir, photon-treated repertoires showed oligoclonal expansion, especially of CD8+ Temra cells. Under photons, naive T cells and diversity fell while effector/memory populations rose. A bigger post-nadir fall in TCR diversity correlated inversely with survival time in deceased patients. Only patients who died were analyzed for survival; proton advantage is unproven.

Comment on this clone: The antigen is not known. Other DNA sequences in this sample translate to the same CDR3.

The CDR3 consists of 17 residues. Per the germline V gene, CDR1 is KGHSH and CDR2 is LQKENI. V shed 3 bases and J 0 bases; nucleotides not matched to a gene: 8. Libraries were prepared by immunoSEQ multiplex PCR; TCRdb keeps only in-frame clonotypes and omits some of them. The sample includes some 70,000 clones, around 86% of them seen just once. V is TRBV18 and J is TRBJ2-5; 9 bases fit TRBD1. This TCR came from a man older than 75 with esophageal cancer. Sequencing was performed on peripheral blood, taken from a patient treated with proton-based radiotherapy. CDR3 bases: TGTGCCAGCTCACCGGGGACAGGGAGAAGGAACCAAGAGACCCAGTACTTC. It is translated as CASSPGTGRRNQETQYF.